These T cell receptor beta chains were read from a single sample in a study of identifying expanded T cells in peripheral blood. This table comes from immunoSEQ multiplex PCR, and its TCRdb copy is limited to in-frame clones, with some not included. The sample has around 100,000 clones, approximately 88% seen once. The sample consisted of blood. The receptor set was obtained from a person between 18 and 75 years old in good health. CDR3s include the opening cysteine and the closing phenylalanine or tryptophan. The D gene is left open where the match is weak. Some rows have no size entry. The others give once, few or many, or a class for an expanded clone.

d_gene	abundance	v_gene	j_gene	CDR3aa	CDR3nt
-	-	TRBV21-1	TRBJ2-6	CASTLNRAAGANVLTF	TGTGCCAGCACCCTAAACAGAGCCGCTGGGGCCAACGTCCTGACTTTC
-	-	TRBV30	TRBJ1-2	CAWSVGAGYTF	TGTGCCTGGAGTGTAGGGGCAGGCTACACCTTC
TRBD1	-	TRBV7-9	TRBJ1-2	CASSHQTGRGRNDYGYTF	TGTGCCAGCAGCCACCAGACAGGGAGGGGGCGGAATGACTATGGCTACACCTTC
-	-	TRBV6-5	TRBJ2-5	CASSYLQGLLYF	TGTGCCAGCAGTTACCTACAGGGTCTTCTCTACTTC
TRBD1	-	TRBV28	TRBJ2-2	CASGPAGTANTGELFF	TGTGCCAGCGGTCCGGCAGGGACAGCGAACACCGGGGAGCTGTTTTTT
TRBD1	-	TRBV14	TRBJ2-7	CASSLDRANSYEQYF	TGTGCCAGCAGCCTCGACAGGGCCAACTCCTACGAGCAGTACTTC
TRBD1	-	TRBV7-2	TRBJ1-2	CASSPQDGTGASANYGYTF	TGTGCCAGCAGCCCACAAGACGGGACAGGGGCCTCAGCTAACTATGGCTACACCTTC
-	-	TRBV7-6	TRBJ2-3	CASSSRSGTQYF	TGTGCCAGCAGCTCAAGGTCAGGAACGCAGTATTTT
-	-	TRBV4-3	TRBJ1-2	CASSPTMQGNYGYTF	TGCGCCAGCAGCCCAACCATGCAGGGAAACTATGGCTACACCTTC
-	-	TRBV6-1	TRBJ1-1	CASSERGGVLTEAFF	TGTGCCAGCAGTGAAAGGGGCGGGGTTCTAACTGAAGCTTTCTTT
-	-	TRBV5-1	TRBJ2-2	CASSPTPGANTGELFF	TGCGCCAGCAGCCCTACGCCGGGGGCGAACACCGGGGAGCTGTTTTTT
-	few	TRBV9	TRBJ2-3	CASSGLNTDTQYF	TGTGCCAGCAGCGGCTTGAACACAGATACGCAGTATTTT
-	-	TRBV10-1	TRBJ2-1	CASSEPNRFVSFEQFF	TGCGCCAGCAGTGAGCCGAACAGGTTCGTATCCTTTGAGCAGTTCTTC
-	-	TRBV28	TRBJ2-1	CASSLSGPYNEQFF	TGTGCCAGCAGTTTATCTGGACCCTACAATGAGCAGTTCTTC
TRBD1	-	TRBV4-3	TRBJ1-2	CASSPAPPGQGTYGYTF	TGCGCCAGCAGTCCGGCCCCCCCCGGACAGGGGACCTATGGCTACACCTTC
-	once	TRBV12-1	TRBJ2-7	CASSPLGREEYF	TGTGCCAGCAGCCCCCTCGGCCGTGAGGAGTACTTC
-	-	TRBV6-5	TRBJ2-7	CASSRATSIYYEQYF	TGTGCCAGCAGCCGCGCAACTTCTATCTACTACGAGCAGTACTTC
TRBD2	-	TRBV5-1	TRBJ2-3	CASSIGLAGRTDTQYF	TGCGCCAGCAGCATCGGACTAGCGGGGCGCACAGATACGCAGTATTTT
-	-	TRBV14	TRBJ2-7	CASSPLGFYEQYF	TGTGCCAGCAGCCCCCTGGGATTCTACGAGCAGTACTTC
-	-	TRBV11-1	TRBJ1-1	CASSLGRVGNTEAFF	TGTGCCAGCAGCTTAGGGAGGGTTGGGAACACTGAAGCTTTCTTT
-	-	TRBV28	TRBJ1-5	CASSLPGALGQPQHF	TGTGCCAGCAGTTTACCGGGGGCGCTCGGTCAGCCCCAGCATTTT
TRBD2	-	TRBV5-1	TRBJ2-5	CASSQRVPGLAGGSQETQYF	TGCGCCAGCAGCCAAAGGGTCCCGGGACTAGCGGGGGGAAGTCAAGAGACCCAGTACTTC
-	-	TRBV6-5	TRBJ2-7	CASSYSSGAYEQYF	TGTGCCAGCAGTTACTCGTCGGGGGCATACGAGCAGTACTTC
TRBD1	-	TRBV7-2	TRBJ1-4	CASSSTGATNEKLFF	TGTGCCAGCAGCTCGACAGGGGCAACTAATGAAAAACTGTTTTTT
-	-	TRBV7-9	TRBJ1-4	CASSSPGTKEKLFF	TGTGCCAGCAGCTCCCCGGGCACAAAGGAGAAACTGTTTTTT
TRBD1	-	TRBV7-9	TRBJ2-5	CASVAGGETQYF	TGTGCCAGCGTCGCAGGGGGAGAGACCCAGTACTTC
TRBD1	-	TRBV27	TRBJ1-1	CASSGTGVDTEAFF	TGTGCCAGCAGTGGTACAGGGGTGGACACTGAAGCTTTCTTT
-	-	TRBV27	TRBJ2-1	CASSLGLGGGPLNEQFF	TGTGCCAGCAGTTTAGGATTGGGCGGGGGCCCATTAAATGAGCAGTTCTTC
-	-	TRBV5-4	TRBJ1-1	CASSLGGGRGTEAFF	TGTGCCAGCAGCTTAGGAGGGGGTCGGGGCACTGAAGCTTTCTTT
-	-	TRBV7-2	TRBJ2-1	CASSPAEGAPYEQFF	TGTGCCAGCAGCCCCGCGGAAGGGGCGCCCTATGAGCAGTTCTTC
-	-	TRBV7-2	TRBJ1-6	CASSLRARLMSDSPLHF	TGTGCCAGCAGCTTAAGGGCCCGCCTTATGTCCGATTCACCCCTCCACTTT
TRBD1	few	TRBV7-2	TRBJ1-4	CASSFGRQGALFF	TGTGCCAGCAGCTTCGGTAGACAGGGGGCGTTGTTTTTT
-	-	TRBV7-2	TRBJ2-7	CASSARYEQYF	TGTGCCAGCAGCGCCCGCTACGAGCAGTACTTC
TRBD2	-	TRBV7-6	TRBJ2-3	CASSAQSSGRGTQYF	TGTGCCAGCAGCGCCCAATCTAGCGGGAGAGGGACGCAGTATTTT
-	few	TRBV30	TRBJ2-6	CAWSRQTGANVLTF	TGTGCCTGGAGCCGGCAGACTGGGGCCAACGTCCTGACTTTC
TRBD1	-	TRBV6-1	TRBJ2-7	CASRRTGGDEQYF	TGTGCCAGCAGGAGGACAGGGGGCGACGAGCAGTACTTC
TRBD2	-	TRBV5-1	TRBJ2-1	CASSLASGNEQFF	TGCGCCAGCAGCTTGGCTAGCGGCAATGAGCAGTTCTTC